One and the same sample provided the 12 T cell receptor beta chains below, sequenced in a study of regulatory T cells in long-lasting Graves disease. For TCR beta, libraries came from iRepertoire HTBI primers and Arm-PCR of CDR3 regions. In TCRdb, the multiplex PCR reads were re-called with MiXCR into one record per CDR3 protein. The sample contains 400,000 or so distinct CDR3 sequences, about a quarter of which appear only once. Indicated time point: persistent/refractory GD, antithyroid drugs over 5 years with positive TRAb. The TCR library was prepared using RNA isolated from PBMCs. The sequences come from peripheral blood mononuclear cells (PBMCs), collected when the disease was refractory, from a patient treated with antithyroid drugs. The receptors come from a female donor with Graves disease.

This clonotype was seen a few times. V and J are TRBV5-1 and TRBJ1-6; D unresolved. V gave up 1 base and J gave up 3 bases, with 8 bases separating them. CDR1 is SGHRS, CDR2 YFSETQ, per germline. The CDR3 has 15 amino acids. CDR3 sequence: CASSLNRNYNSPLHF. CDR3 DNA sequence: TGCGCCAGCAGCTTGAATAGGAACTATAATTCACCCCTCCACTTT.

This clonotype was counted many times. The rearrangement links TRBV15 to TRBJ2-7, with TRBD1 matching over 7 bases. Looked up from germline, CDR1 is LNHNV and CDR2 is YYDKDF (reference sequence). The CDR3 contains 14 residues. Trimming removed 3 bases from V and 3 bases from J; junction bases left unmatched: 5. The CDR3 protein is CATSSTGVGYEQYF. CDR3 nucleotide sequence: TGTGCCACCAGCAGCACAGGGGTGGGCTACGAGCAGTACTTC.

This clonotype was recorded a few times. This chain links TRBV27 with TRBJ2-7, with TRBD2 identical over 10 bases. V trimming: 4 bases; J trimming: 0 bases; junction bases outside the gene matches: 6. The germline V gene encodes CDR1 MNHEY and CDR2 SMNVEV (reference sequence). The CDR3 is 16 amino acids. CDR3 nucleotide sequence: TGTGCCAGCAGTTCGCTAGCGGGAGACCGCTCCTACGAGCAGTACTTC. Amino acids: CASSSLAGDRSYEQYF.

This clonotype was recorded at least ten times. This chain links TRBV7-8 with TRBJ2-4, with 10 bases identical to TRBD2. Trimming cost V 0 bases and J 3 bases; bases outside gene matches: 17. This CDR3 comprises 21 residues. From germline, CDR1 is SGHVS and CDR2 FQNEAQ. CDR3 sequence (DNA): TGTGCCAGCAGCTTAGCCTCCCTTCCAGCGGGAGGGCCGTCTGTCAAAAACATTCAGTACTTC. Its protein product is CASSLASLPAGGPSVKNIQYF.

V gene TRBV28 combines with J gene TRBJ2-5; TRBD2 matches 11 bases. Looked up from germline, CDR1 is MDHEN and CDR2 is SYDVKM. V shed 8 bases and J 0 bases; nucleotides not matched to a gene: 5. This CDR3 has 15 amino acids. The CDR3 region is CASGETSGNQETQYF. CDR3 nucleotide sequence: TGTGCCAGCGGAGAGACTAGCGGGAACCAAGAGACCCAGTACTTC.

This clonotype showed up just a few times. The rearrangement links TRBV6-1 to TRBJ1-1; 8 nucleotides match TRBD1. Trimming took 1 base from V and 7 from J; bases not matched to a gene: 2. The CDR3 totals 13 residues. Germline V CDR1 and CDR2: MNHNS, SASEGT. CDR3 region: CASSEGTGLEAFF. The DNA for the CDR3 is TGTGCCAGCAGTGAAGGGACAGGGCTTGAAGCTTTCTTT.

The sample holds a few counts of this clonotype. The gene calls are TRBV24-1 and TRBJ1-5; weak D call: TRBD1 (5 bases). From germline, CDR1 is KGHDR and CDR2 SFDVKD. Trimming took off 9 bases at V and 1 base at J, with 9 bases between the two ends. The CDR3 spans 13 residues. CDR3 nucleotides: TGTGCCACCGGGACGGAAAGCAATCAGCCCCAGCATTTT. Translated: CATGTESNQPQHF.

V gene TRBV19 combines with J gene TRBJ2-7, with D maybe TRBD1 (6 bases). Germline V gene lookup returns CDR1 LNHDA and CDR2 SQIVND (reference sequence). The CDR3 covers 13 residues. Between the trimmed V and J ends, which lost 5 bases and 2 bases, there was a span of 10 bases. CDR3 coding DNA: TGTGCCAGTAGTTTACGGGACACCTACGAGCAGTACTTC. This encodes CASSLRDTYEQYF.

This clonotype was seen a handful of times. The chain recombines TRBV20-1 with TRBJ1-5; 7 positions match TRBD1. The CDR3 runs 12 residues. Germline CDR1 is DFQATT and CDR2 is SNEGSKA (reference sequence). J was trimmed by 7 bases and V by 3 bases; bases with no gene match: 3. CDR3 residues: CSASSGGQPQHF. The CDR3 coding sequence is TGCAGTGCTAGTTCAGGGGGGCAGCCCCAGCATTTT.

This clonotype was observed a few times. The chain uses TRBV14 and TRBJ1-2; D not resolved. This CDR3 is built from 18 residues. V was pared by 4 bases and J by 3 bases, with 24 bases between. From germline, CDR1 is SGHDN and CDR2 FVKESK. CDR3 DNA: TGTGCCAGCAGCCCCCTTTGGAGCCGGGATGCGTTCTACTATGGCTACACCTTC. It is translated as CASSPLWSRDAFYYGYTF.

This clonotype occurred many times. The genes are TRBV28 and TRBJ1-5; D is undetermined. Germline-derived CDR1 and CDR2 are MDHEN and SYDVKM. This CDR3 has 12 amino acids. Trimming stripped 5 bases from V and 6 bases from J, with 8 bases between. This CDR3 reads CASSVLGQPQHF. The CDR3 DNA sequence: TGTGCCAGCAGTGTTCTCGGTCAGCCCCAGCATTTT.

This clonotype was counted only a few times. The chain is built from TRBV30 and TRBJ2-7, with D possibly being TRBD2 (5 bases). The CDR3 covers 14 residues. The V gene's germline CDR1 is GTSNPN and CDR2 SVGIG (reference sequence). V was cut by 0 bases and J by 7 bases, with 16 bases left in between. Here the CDR3 DNA reads TGTGCCTGGAGTGTAGGGAGCGCCGCCGGGGAGCAGTACTTC. Translation: CAWSVGSAAGEQYF.